The 8 T cell receptor beta chains presented below share a single source sample, sequenced in a study of control samples from healthy donors and cancer patients. Method: immunoSEQ multiplex PCR; TCRdb's copy keeps in-frame clones and lacks some. The sample comprises roughly 100,000 clones, around nine tenths of which are singletons, and 3% rests with the top ten. The specimen was blood. The source of these receptors is a human donor in good health. The donor label of this sample is uncertain.

The rearrangement uses TRBV7-8 and TRBJ2-2, with TRBD2 as a possible D gene (5 bases). V lost 2 bases and J 6 bases, leaving 13 bases between the germline ends. The CDR3 loop spans 15 amino acids. The V gene's germline CDR1 is SGHVS and CDR2 FQNEAQ. The CDR3 loop is CASSLKSGFSGELFF. CDR3 sequence (DNA): TGTGCCAGCAGCTTAAAGTCGGGGTTCTCCGGGGAGCTGTTTTTT.

This clone was detected only once. This chain uses TRBV11-2 with TRBJ2-7; D remains unclear. This CDR3 comprises 14 residues. Trimming removed 1 base at V and 0 bases at J, with 7 bases between. Germline assignment: CDR1 SGHAT and CDR2 FQNNGV. The CDR3 spells CASSLGRYSYEQYF. CDR3 DNA sequence: TGTGCCAGCAGCTTAGGGCGGTACTCCTACGAGCAGTACTTC.

The chain combines TRBV19 with TRBJ2-2; D might be TRBD2 (6 bases). CDR1 LNHDA and CDR2 SQIVND come from the germline V gene (reference sequence). The CDR3 covers 15 residues. The V and J ends lost 4 bases and 4 bases respectively, with 13 bases between them. The CDR3 DNA reads as TGTGCCAGTAGTAACCGGGGGTTGACCACCGGGGAGCTGTTTTTT. Amino acid sequence: CASSNRGLTTGELFF.

The chain uses TRBV9 and TRBJ2-1, with unresolved D. Germline V gene lookup returns CDR1 SGDLS and CDR2 YYNGEE. The CDR3 extends over 14 amino acids. The ends were cut back, 3 bases at V and 4 bases at J, with 11 bases in the middle. In DNA, the CDR3 is TGTGCCAGCAGCGGACACCAATCTTACAATGAGCAGTTCTTC. Its protein product is CASSGHQSYNEQFF.

The chain uses TRBV11-3 and TRBJ2-1; D unclear. V was shortened by 2 bases and J by 7 bases, with 9 bases between the two germline ends. This CDR3 is built from 13 residues. The germline gives CDR1 SGHNT, CDR2 YENEEA. The CDR3, as DNA: TGTGCCAGCAGCTTAACTGTTTTGAATGAGCAGTTCTTC. This sequence encodes CASSLTVLNEQFF.

The chain couples TRBV29-1 to TRBJ1-2; D ambiguous. Trimming left V 7 bases short and J 5 bases short, with 14 bases between. The germline V gene has CDR1 SQVTM and CDR2 ANQGSEA. The CDR3 has 12 amino acids. The CDR3 nucleotides read TGCAGCGCCAAGCGAGTCGGGTATGGCTACACCTTC. Its protein product is CSAKRVGYGYTF.

The chain carries TRBV27 and TRBJ1-2; TRBD1 is a possible D gene (6 bases). CDR3 size: 16 residues. Per germline, CDR1 MNHEY and CDR2 SMNVEV (reference sequence). V was cut by 5 bases and J by 3 bases, with 19 bases left in between. The CDR3 loop reads CASSQFLGGADYGYTF. DNA of the CDR3: TGTGCCAGCAGTCAGTTCCTAGGGGGGGCGGACTATGGCTACACCTTC.

J is TRBJ1-3 and V is TRBV6-1; 7 nucleotides match TRBD1. Germline trimming cut 2 bases from V and 0 bases from J; bases unmatched to any gene: 10. This CDR3 has 18 residues. The germline V gene encodes CDR1 MNHNS and CDR2 SASEGT. CDR3 region: CASSEIAQGSSSGNTIYF. CDR3 coding DNA: TGTGCCAGCAGTGAAATAGCACAGGGGTCCTCCTCTGGAAACACCATATATTTT.